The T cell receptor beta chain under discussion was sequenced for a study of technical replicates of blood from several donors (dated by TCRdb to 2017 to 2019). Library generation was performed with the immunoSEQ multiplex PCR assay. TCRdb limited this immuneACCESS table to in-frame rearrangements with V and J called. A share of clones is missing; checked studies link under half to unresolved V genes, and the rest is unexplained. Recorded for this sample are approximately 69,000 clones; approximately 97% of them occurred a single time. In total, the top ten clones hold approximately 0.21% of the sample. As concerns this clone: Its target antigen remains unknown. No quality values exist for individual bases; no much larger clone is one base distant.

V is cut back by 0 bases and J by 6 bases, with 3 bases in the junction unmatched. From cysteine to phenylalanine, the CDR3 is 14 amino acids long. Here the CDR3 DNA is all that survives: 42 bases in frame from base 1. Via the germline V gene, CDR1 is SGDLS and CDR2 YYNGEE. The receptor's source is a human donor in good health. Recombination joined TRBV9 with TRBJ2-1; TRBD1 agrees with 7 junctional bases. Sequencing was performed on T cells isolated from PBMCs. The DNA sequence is TGTGCCAGCAGCGTAGTTGGGGACAGCAATGAGCAGTTCTTC. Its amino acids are CASSVVGDSNEQFF.